These T cell receptor beta chains were read from a single sample in a study of response to subunit inactivated influenza vaccine. TCRdb reanalysed the RT-PCR reads using MiXCR and keeps one entry per CDR3 protein. The sample lists a few hundred thousand distinct CDR3 sequences, 14% occurring once. Sample: PBMCs from blood, taken approximately 13 days after vaccination. These receptors were collected from a man aged 50 or older who received an inactivated influenza vaccine. Both conserved end residues are part of each CDR3. The D gene is left open where the match is weak. Clone size is stated in some rows and not others, as once, few, many or a class when expanded.

D gene: .
clone size: .
J gene: TRBJ2-1
V gene: TRBV11-2
CDR3 DNA: TGTGCCAGCAGCTTAGGGGTCTGGAGCAATGAGCAGTTCTTC
CDR3 protein: CASSLGVWSNEQFF

D gene: TRBD2
clone size: .
J gene: TRBJ2-2
V gene: TRBV5-4
CDR3 DNA: TGTGCCAGCACCATCGGGGGGGGTCGCACCGGGGAGCTGTTTTTT
CDR3 protein: CASTIGGGRTGELFF

D gene: .
clone size: .
J gene: TRBJ2-3
V gene: TRBV7-2
CDR3 DNA: TGTGCCAGCAGCTTAGCGCGGACGATCATTAGCACAGATACGCAGTATTTT
CDR3 protein: CASSLARTIISTDTQYF

D gene: .
clone size: few
J gene: TRBJ1-3
V gene: TRBV6-1
CDR3 DNA: TGTGCCAGCAGAGCGGCAGGGGGAAACACCATATATTTT
CDR3 protein: CASRAAGGNTIYF

D gene: .
clone size: few
J gene: TRBJ2-1
V gene: TRBV5-1
CDR3 DNA: TGCGCCAGCAGCTTGGCTCTTAGGGGCAATGAGCAGTTCTTC
CDR3 protein: CASSLALRGNEQFF

D gene: .
clone size: .
J gene: TRBJ2-1
V gene: TRBV12-3/TRBV12-4
CDR3 DNA: TGTGCCAGCAGTTCCCCGGTGAATGAGCAGTTCTTC
CDR3 protein: CASSSPVNEQFF

D gene: .
clone size: few
J gene: TRBJ2-1
V gene: TRBV5-5
CDR3 DNA: TGTGCCAGCAGCTTGGTGGGAGGGGGAGGCAACAATGAGCAGTTCTTC
CDR3 protein: CASSLVGGGGNNEQFF

D gene: TRBD1
clone size: .
J gene: TRBJ2-7
V gene: TRBV4-1
CDR3 DNA: TGCGCCAGCAGCCCGCTAGGGACAGCTTCTTCCTACGAGCAGTACTTC
CDR3 protein: CASSPLGTASSYEQYF

D gene: TRBD2
clone size: .
J gene: TRBJ2-7
V gene: TRBV4-3
CDR3 DNA: TGCGCCAGCAGCCAAGATTTCTACGGGAGGGGAAACGAGCAGTACTTC
CDR3 protein: CASSQDFYGRGNEQYF

D gene: TRBD1
clone size: few
J gene: TRBJ1-1
V gene: TRBV6-5
CDR3 DNA: TGTGCCAGCAGTTACGGGACAGGGGGGACTGAAGCTTTCTTT
CDR3 protein: CASSYGTGGTEAFF

D gene: .
clone size: once
J gene: TRBJ1-2
V gene: TRBV10-3
CDR3 DNA: TGTGCCATCAGTGAGTCGAACAGCAACTATCGCTACACCTTC
CDR3 protein: CAISESNSNYRYTF

D gene: .
clone size: few
J gene: TRBJ1-4
V gene: TRBV4-3
CDR3 DNA: TGCGCCAGCAGCCAAGTTGGTAATGAAAAACTGTTTTTT
CDR3 protein: CASSQVGNEKLFF

D gene: .
clone size: few
J gene: TRBJ2-3
V gene: TRBV24-1
CDR3 DNA: TGTGCCACCAGTGACTATCGCACAGATACGCAGTATTTT
CDR3 protein: CATSDYRTDTQYF

D gene: TRBD2
clone size: .
J gene: TRBJ2-3
V gene: TRBV9
CDR3 DNA: TGTGCCAGCAGCGTAGCTACCGGGGGGAAGGGGACAGATACGCAGTATTTT
CDR3 protein: CASSVATGGKGTDTQYF

D gene: TRBD2
clone size: few
J gene: TRBJ2-1
V gene: TRBV28
CDR3 DNA: TGTGCCAGCAGCCCTCCCTCCGGGGGGACCTACAATGAGCAGTTCTTC
CDR3 protein: CASSPPSGGTYNEQFF

D gene: .
clone size: .
J gene: TRBJ2-5
V gene: TRBV12-3/TRBV12-4
CDR3 DNA: TGTGCCAGCAGTTTCGGCCTACGGAAAGAGACCCAGCACTTC
CDR3 protein: CASSFGLRKETQHF

D gene: .
clone size: .
J gene: TRBJ2-7
V gene: TRBV7-9
CDR3 DNA: TGTGCCAGCAGCCCAGCCTTTGGGGCGGACCACACCTACGAGCAGTACTTC
CDR3 protein: CASSPAFGADHTYEQYF

D gene: TRBD2
clone size: many
J gene: TRBJ2-1
V gene: TRBV7-9
CDR3 DNA: TGTGCCTTTGGGCGGGGGGGCCTCTACAATGAGCAGTTCTTC
CDR3 protein: CAFGRGGLYNEQFF

D gene: TRBD2
clone size: .
J gene: TRBJ2-1
V gene: TRBV20-1
CDR3 DNA: TGCAGTGCTAGAGAGCCTAGCGGGAGAAATGAGCAGTTCTTC
CDR3 protein: CSAREPSGRNEQFF

D gene: TRBD1
clone size: few
J gene: TRBJ2-7
V gene: TRBV7-9
CDR3 DNA: TGTGCCAGCAGCTTTGGACAGGGGGTAAACGAGCAGTACTTC
CDR3 protein: CASSFGQGVNEQYF

D gene: .
clone size: .
J gene: TRBJ2-3
V gene: TRBV6-2/TRBV6-3
CDR3 DNA: TGTGCCAGCAGCCGCCCTGGAGGCCATACGCAGTATTTT
CDR3 protein: CASSRPGGHTQYF

D gene: .
clone size: .
J gene: TRBJ2-2
V gene: TRBV10-3
CDR3 DNA: TGTGCCATCAGTGCCCAGTACGACACCGGGGAGCTGTTTTTT
CDR3 protein: CAISAQYDTGELFF

D gene: TRBD2
clone size: many
J gene: TRBJ2-2
V gene: TRBV6-2/TRBV6-3
CDR3 DNA: TGTGCCAGCAGTTACTCGATAGGACTAGCGGGGGGGAGTTCAAACACCGGGGAGCTGTTTTTT
CDR3 protein: CASSYSIGLAGGSSNTGELFF

D gene: TRBD1
clone size: few
J gene: TRBJ2-4
V gene: TRBV2
CDR3 DNA: TGTGCCAGCAGGGGACAGGGGGCTTTTAACATTCAGTACTTC
CDR3 protein: CASRGQGAFNIQYF

D gene: TRBD2
clone size: .
J gene: TRBJ2-7
V gene: TRBV7-9
CDR3 DNA: TGTGCCAGCAACGGGGGCGGGAGGACCCACGAGCAGTACTTC
CDR3 protein: CASNGGGRTHEQYF

D gene: .
clone size: .
J gene: TRBJ1-4
V gene: TRBV4-2
CDR3 DNA: TGTGCCAGCAGCCAAGATCCCCACAGGGCTTCAACTAATGAAAAACTGTTTTTT
CDR3 protein: CASSQDPHRASTNEKLFF

D gene: TRBD2
clone size: many
J gene: TRBJ2-1
V gene: TRBV27
CDR3 DNA: TGTGCCAGCAGAGAGTCCGGGACTAGCGGGAGGGCGGGGAATGAGCAGTTCTTC
CDR3 protein: CASRESGTSGRAGNEQFF

D gene: TRBD1
clone size: few
J gene: TRBJ2-7
V gene: TRBV7-9
CDR3 DNA: TGTGCCAGCGTGGGGGACAGAGTATACGAGCAGTACTTC
CDR3 protein: CASVGDRVYEQYF

D gene: TRBD2
clone size: .
J gene: TRBJ2-1
V gene: TRBV14
CDR3 DNA: TGTGCCAGCAGCCTCCTACTAGCGGGAGCTTACAATGAGCAGTTCTTC
CDR3 protein: CASSLLLAGAYNEQFF